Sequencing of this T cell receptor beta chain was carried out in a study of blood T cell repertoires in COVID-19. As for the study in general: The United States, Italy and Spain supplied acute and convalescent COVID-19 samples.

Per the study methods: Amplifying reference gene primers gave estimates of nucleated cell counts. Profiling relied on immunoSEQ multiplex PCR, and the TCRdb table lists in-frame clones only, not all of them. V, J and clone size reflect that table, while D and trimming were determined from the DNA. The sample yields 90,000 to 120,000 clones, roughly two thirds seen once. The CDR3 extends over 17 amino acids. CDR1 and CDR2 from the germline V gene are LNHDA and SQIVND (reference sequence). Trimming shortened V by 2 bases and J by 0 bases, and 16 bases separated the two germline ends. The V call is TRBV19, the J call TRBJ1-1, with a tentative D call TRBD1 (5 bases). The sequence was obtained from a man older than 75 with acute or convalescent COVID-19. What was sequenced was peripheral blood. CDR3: CASSIRLDIRMNTEAFF. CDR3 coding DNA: TGTGCCAGTAGTATACGTTTGGACATTCGAATGAACACTGAAGCTTTCTTT.